One sample yielded the 26 T cell receptor beta chains listed below, sequenced in a study of response to subunit inactivated influenza vaccine. MiXCR, run by TCRdb on the RT-PCR reads, gives a single entry per CDR3 protein. The repertoire consists of about 180,000 distinct CDR3 sequences, with about 9.3% occurring once and the leading ten covering 11%. Sequences were derived from non-naive T cells sorted from PBMCs, sampled on the day of vaccination. These receptors were collected from a man between 50 and 59 years old who received an inactivated influenza vaccine.

A few counts support this clonotype. The chain links TRBV5-6 to TRBJ2-1; D tentatively reads TRBD1 or TRBD2 (5 bases each). The germline CDR1 and CDR2 sequences are SGHDT and YYEEEE. Trimming pared 1 base from V and 9 bases from J, leaving 17 bases between. There are 15 residues in the CDR3. CDR3 residues: CASSLTFLAQGEQFF. The CDR3 DNA follows: TGTGCCAGCAGCTTGACGTTCCTAGCTCAGGGTGAGCAGTTCTTC.

In this sample, this clonotype turned up many times. The gene calls are TRBV15 and TRBJ2-7; no firm D call. V was cut by 0 bases and J by 5 bases, with 11 bases left in between. Germline CDR1 and CDR2: LNHNV and YYDKDF (reference sequence). The CDR3 has 14 amino acids. CDR3 nucleotide sequence: TGTGCCACCAGCAGAGATTTAGGTCCAAACGAGCAGTACTTC. Its translation is CATSRDLGPNEQYF. The full variable domain, its missing parts supplied by reference TRBV15 and TRBJ2-7, is DAMVIQNPRYQVTQFGKPVTLSCSQTLNHNVMYWYQQKSSQAPKLLFHYYDKDFNNEADTPDNFQSRRPNTSFCFLDIRSPGLGDTAMYLCATSRDLGPNEQYFGPGTRLTVT.

This clonotype was seen only a few times. This chain links TRBV5-1 with TRBJ1-5; D is perhaps TRBD1 (5 bases). CDR3 size: 14 residues. CDR1 is SGHRS, CDR2 YFSETQ, per germline. Trimming removed 2 bases from V and 6 bases from J, with 12 bases in between. The CDR3, as DNA: TGCGCCAGCAGCTTAGCTGGGGGGACTCAGCCCCAGCATTTT. Translating gives CASSLAGGTQPQHF.

This clonotype has a handful of counts. This chain joins TRBV7-2 and TRBJ2-1; D is unresolved. This CDR3 spans 15 amino acids. The V gene lost 4 bases and the J gene lost 1 base, with 11 bases spanning the gap. Looked up from germline, CDR1 is SGHTA and CDR2 is FQGNSA. The CDR3 coding sequence is TGTGCCAGCAGCTATCTTATCGGGTCCTACAATGAGCAGTTCTTC. Amino acids: CASSYLIGSYNEQFF.

This clonotype was detected ten times or more. The genes are TRBV15 and TRBJ2-1, with TRBD2 matching over 12 bases. CDR1 is LNHNV, CDR2 YYDKDF, per germline (reference sequence). This CDR3 has 16 amino acids. V shed 1 base and J 5 bases; nucleotides not matched to a gene: 3. The CDR3 coding sequence is TGTGCCACCAGCAGAGCTGGACTAGCGGGGAACAATGAGCAGTTCTTC. This encodes CATSRAGLAGNNEQFF.

Only a few counts were recorded for this clonotype. The genes are TRBV15 and TRBJ2-2, with a weak D call TRBD1 (6 bases). Trimming removed 0 bases from V and 7 bases from J, with 12 bases in between. The CDR3 is made up of 15 amino acids. Germline V gene data show CDR1 as LNHNV and CDR2 as YYDKDF (reference sequence). Here the CDR3 DNA reads TGTGCCACCAGCAGAGACGGACCCAGGGGCGGGGAGCTGTTTTTT. Amino acids: CATSRDGPRGGELFF.

This clonotype was counted at least ten times. The genes are TRBV29-1 and TRBJ2-7, with D perhaps matching TRBD1 or TRBD2 (5 bases each). Germline CDR1 is SQVTM and CDR2 is ANQGSEA. The CDR3 loop spans 14 amino acids. V lost 0 bases and J lost 6, with 15 bases in between. In DNA form, the CDR3 reads TGCAGCGTTGAAGAGGGCTTCCTTGGGGGCGAGCAGTACTTC. It yields the protein CSVEEGFLGGEQYF.

There are a few counts of this clonotype. V and J are TRBV5-6 and TRBJ2-2; 10 positions match TRBD2. This CDR3 has 17 amino acids. Germline values: CDR1 SGHDT, CDR2 YYEEEE. Trimming removed 0 bases from V and 6 bases from J; junction bases left unmatched: 8. For the CDR3, the DNA is TGTGCCAGCAGCTTGGACCCCCCTAGCGGGGGTTCCGGGGAGCTGTTTTTT. This gives the protein CASSLDPPSGGSGELFF.

Of note for this clonotype: One base away lies a much larger clone, so this may be a sequencing read error. V is TRBV15 and J is TRBJ2-3; TRBD2 matches 14 bases. Germline values: CDR1 LNHNV, CDR2 YYDKDF (reference sequence). This CDR3 is built from 15 residues. Here the CDR3 reads CATSRETSGRETQDF. The CDR3 DNA reads TGTGCCACCAGCAGAGAGACTAGCGGGAGGGAAACGCAGGATTTT.

This clonotype came up a few times. This rearrangement joins TRBV7-9 to TRBJ2-6, with 9 nucleotides matching TRBD1. Losses at the gene ends were 3 bases for V and 2 bases for J; bases not matched to a gene: 5. CDR3 length: 17 amino acids. Germline V gene sequence: CDR1 SEHNR, CDR2 FQNEAQ (reference sequence). This CDR3 is CASSFGQGSPGANVLTF. The CDR3 DNA follows: TGTGCCAGCAGCTTCGGACAGGGGAGCCCTGGGGCCAACGTCCTGACTTTC. Complete variable domain (other parts from reference TRBV7-9 and TRBJ2-6): DTGVSQNPRHKITKRGQNVTFRCDPISEHNRLYWYRQTLGQGPEFLTYFQNEAQLEKSRLLSDRFSAERPKGSFSTLEIQRTEQGDSAMYLCASSFGQGSPGANVLTFGAGSRLTVL.

The gene calls are TRBV12-3 or TRBV12-4 and TRBJ2-2; TRBD2 might be the D (6 bases). The CDR3 contains 17 residues. Trimming removed 2 bases from V and 4 bases from J, with 17 bases in between. The CDR3 sequence is CASSLSGLPGGTGELFF. CDR3 DNA sequence: TGTGCCAGCAGTTTATCTGGCCTTCCCGGGGGCACCGGGGAGCTGTTTTTT.

This clonotype was observed at least ten times. The J gene is TRBJ2-3, the V gene TRBV7-2, with 7 bases lining up with TRBD1. Germline V gene data show CDR1 as SGHTA and CDR2 as FQGNSA. The CDR3 runs 15 residues. J lost 7 bases, V lost 2 bases, and 9 bases had no gene match. The chain's CDR3 is CASSLLDREYHTQYF. The CDR3 region has the DNA TGTGCCAGCAGCTTACTCGACAGGGAGTACCATACGCAGTATTTT. The full variable domain, completed using reference TRBV7-2 and TRBJ2-3, is GAGVSQSPSNKVTEKGKDVELRCDPISGHTALYWYRQSLGQGLEFLIYFQGNSAPDKSGLPSDRFSAERTGGSVSTLTIQRTQQEDSAVYLCASSLLDREYHTQYFGPGTRLTVL.

Ten or more counts support this clonotype. The chain combines TRBV5-5 with TRBJ1-1, with 9 bases that match TRBD1. The V gene's germline CDR1 is SGHKS and CDR2 YYEKEE (reference sequence). After removal of 4 bases from V and 1 base from J, the junction contained 11 bases not matched to a gene. The CDR3 consists of 17 residues. CDR3 bases: TGTGCCAGCAGCGGTGGACAGGGGAGAGCGGGGAACACTGAAGCTTTCTTT. Translating gives CASSGGQGRAGNTEAFF.

CDR3 residues: CASSLYKFHTGELFF. DNA for the CDR3: TGTGCCAGCAGTTTATATAAATTCCACACCGGGGAGCTGTTTTTT. The V gene is TRBV28, the J gene TRBJ2-2; no clear D. CDR3 length equals 15 residues. V was pared by 1 base and J by 3 bases, with 9 bases between. Germline CDR1 reads MDHEN; CDR2 reads SYDVKM.

This clonotype was picked up a small number of times. For the CDR3, the DNA is TGTGCCAGCAGCTTAGATGGGGGGCAGGTCAATGAGCAGTTCTTC. This codes for CASSLDGGQVNEQFF. This chain links TRBV7-3 with TRBJ2-1; D possibly matches TRBD1 or TRBD2 (6 bases each). V dropped 2 bases and J dropped 6 bases, with 14 bases sitting between them. Germline V CDR1 and CDR2: SGHTA, FQGTGA. CDR3 length: 15 residues.

The chain uses TRBV20-1 and TRBJ2-2; 12 nucleotides line up with TRBD2. Germline trimming cut 0 bases from V and 1 base from J; bases unmatched to any gene: 0. The CDR3 length is 16 residues. Germline CDR1 and CDR2: DFQATT and SNEGSKA (reference sequence). CDR3 DNA: TGCAGTGCTAGAGAGGGACTAGCGGGGAACACCGGGGAGCTGTTTTTT. Its protein is CSAREGLAGNTGELFF.

This clonotype was recorded at least ten times. The chain links TRBV7-9 to TRBJ1-4; no firm D call. Trimming removed 1 base at V and 0 bases at J, with 9 bases between. The CDR3 covers 16 residues. Germline V gene lookup returns CDR1 SEHNR and CDR2 FQNEAQ (reference sequence). The CDR3 DNA sequence: TGTGCCAGCAGCTTAGGCTACAGTGCAACTAATGAAAAACTGTTTTTT. Protein: CASSLGYSATNEKLFF.

This clonotype was seen more than once but under ten times. V is TRBV20-1 and J is TRBJ2-1; TRBD2 matches at 16 bases. Germline-derived CDR1 and CDR2 are DFQATT and SNEGSKA (reference sequence). This CDR3 region has 18 residues. V shed 6 bases and J 9 bases; nucleotides not matched to a gene: 17. CDR3 loop: CSASKKGTSGRDGGEQFF. The DNA of the CDR3 is TGCAGTGCCTCCAAAAAGGGGACTAGCGGGAGGGACGGGGGTGAGCAGTTCTTC.

This clonotype was counted many times. V is TRBV29-1 and J is TRBJ2-1; 10 bases are shared with TRBD2. V shed 5 bases and J 8 bases; nucleotides not matched to a gene: 9. The CDR3 totals 14 residues. Germline loops: CDR1 SQVTM, CDR2 ANQGSEA. CDR3 sequence (DNA): TGCAGCGTTATTTCGGCTAGCGGGGGCTATGAGCAGTTCTTC. Amino acids: CSVISASGGYEQFF.

This clonotype turned up a few times. This rearrangement joins TRBV7-9 to TRBJ2-3; a possible D gene is TRBD1 (6 bases). The germline gives CDR1 SEHNR, CDR2 FQNEAQ (reference sequence). The CDR3 runs to 16 residues. V gave up 1 base and J gave up 1 base, with 12 bases separating them. The CDR3 DNA sequence: TGTGCCAGCAGCTTAGACAGGGTTTTGGGCACAGATACGCAGTATTTT. It encodes CASSLDRVLGTDTQYF. The full variable domain, rest sourced from reference TRBV7-9 and TRBJ2-3, is DTGVSQNPRHKITKRGQNVTFRCDPISEHNRLYWYRQTLGQGPEFLTYFQNEAQLEKSRLLSDRFSAERPKGSFSTLEIQRTEQGDSAMYLCASSLDRVLGTDTQYFGPGTRLTVL.

This clonotype was seen more than once but under ten times. V gene TRBV29-1 combines with J gene TRBJ1-1; D gene ambiguous. Deletions cut 5 bases from V and 0 bases from J, with 10 bases between. CDR3 length: 13 amino acids. CDR1 is SQVTM, CDR2 ANQGSEA, per germline. Written as DNA, the CDR3 is TGCAGCGTTACCCGGGCTATGAACACTGAAGCTTTCTTT. It encodes CSVTRAMNTEAFF.

The gene calls are TRBV29-1 and TRBJ2-5; 12 nucleotides match TRBD2. Germline values: CDR1 SQVTM, CDR2 ANQGSEA. The CDR3 runs 15 residues. Trimming cost V 6 bases and J 2 bases; bases outside gene matches: 7. CDR3 residues: CSVRTSGATQETQYF. CDR3 in DNA: TGCAGCGTACGGACTAGCGGGGCTACTCAAGAGACCCAGTACTTC.

This clonotype was counted at least ten times. The CDR3 spells CSARVVGKSSGNTIYF. The CDR3 DNA is TGCAGTGCTAGAGTAGTAGGAAAAAGCTCTGGAAACACCATATATTTT. This chain uses TRBV20-1 with TRBJ1-3; D is unclear. This CDR3 contains 16 residues. Germline values: CDR1 DFQATT, CDR2 SNEGSKA (reference sequence). Trimming cost V 1 base and J 0 bases, with 13 bases left between them.

This clonotype has only a few counts. The gene calls are TRBV9 and TRBJ1-5; D gene unclear. Germline V gene data show CDR1 as SGDLS and CDR2 as YYNGEE. Trimming removed 4 bases from V and 0 bases from J, with 11 bases in between. The CDR3 runs to 15 residues. The CDR3 bases are TGTGCCAGCAGCCCGGACCCCTATAGCAATCAGCCCCAGCATTTT. This codes for CASSPDPYSNQPQHF.

The chain uses TRBV6-5 and TRBJ1-5, with D unresolved. Trimming took off 4 bases at V and 2 bases at J, with 12 bases between the two ends. CDR1 and CDR2 from the germline V gene are MNHEY and SVGAGI. The CDR3 spans 15 residues. CDR3 sequence reads: CASSFGIEGNQPQHF. The CDR3 DNA reads TGTGCCAGCAGTTTCGGGATTGAGGGCAATCAGCCCCAGCATTTT.

A few counts support this clonotype. The V and J genes are TRBV10-3 and TRBJ2-2, with D unclear. The V end was cut by 4 bases, the J end by 4 bases, with 13 bases between. This CDR3 region has 15 residues. Germline V gene lookup returns CDR1 ENHRY and CDR2 SYGVKD. This CDR3 is CAISALSTGTGELFF. For the CDR3, the DNA is TGTGCCATCAGTGCTCTTTCCACGGGCACCGGGGAGCTGTTTTTT.